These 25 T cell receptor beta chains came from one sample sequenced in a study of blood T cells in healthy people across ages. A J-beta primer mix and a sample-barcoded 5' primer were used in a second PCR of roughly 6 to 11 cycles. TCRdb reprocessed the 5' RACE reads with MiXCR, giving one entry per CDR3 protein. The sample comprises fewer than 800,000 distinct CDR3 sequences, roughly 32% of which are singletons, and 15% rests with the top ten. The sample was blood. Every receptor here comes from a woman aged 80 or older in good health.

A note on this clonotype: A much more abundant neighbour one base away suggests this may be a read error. For the CDR3, the DNA is TGTGCCTCGGCGGGGCAGGCGTGGGGTGGGCAGTACTTC. It codes for CASAGQAWGGQYF. The chain combines TRBV9 with TRBJ2-4; perhaps TRBD2 as D (6 bases). V was clipped by 10 bases and J by 13 bases, with 24 bases between them. This CDR3 has 13 amino acids. Germline V gene lookup returns CDR1 SGDLS and CDR2 YYNGEE. The whole variable domain, filled in from reference TRBV9 and TRBJ2-4, reads DSGVTQTPKHLITATGQRVTLRCSPRSGDLSVYWYQQSLDQGLQFLIQYYNGEERAKGNILERFSAQQFPDLHSELNLSSLELGDSALYFCASAGQAWGGQYFGAGTRLSVL.

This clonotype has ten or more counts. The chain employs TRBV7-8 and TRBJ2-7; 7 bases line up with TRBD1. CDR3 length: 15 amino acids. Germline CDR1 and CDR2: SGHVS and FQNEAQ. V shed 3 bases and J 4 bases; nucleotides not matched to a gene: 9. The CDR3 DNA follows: TGTGCCAGCAGCTTGTTACAGGGGAAAACGTACGAGCAGTACTTC. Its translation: CASSLLQGKTYEQYF.

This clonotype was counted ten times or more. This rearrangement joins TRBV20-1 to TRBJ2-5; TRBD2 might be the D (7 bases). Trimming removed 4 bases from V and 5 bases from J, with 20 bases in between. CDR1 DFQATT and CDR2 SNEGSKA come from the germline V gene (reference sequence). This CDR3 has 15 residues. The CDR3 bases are TGCAGTGCTACCCGTCCCCGGGGGGCCCTTGAGACCCAGTACTTC. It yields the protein CSATRPRGALETQYF.

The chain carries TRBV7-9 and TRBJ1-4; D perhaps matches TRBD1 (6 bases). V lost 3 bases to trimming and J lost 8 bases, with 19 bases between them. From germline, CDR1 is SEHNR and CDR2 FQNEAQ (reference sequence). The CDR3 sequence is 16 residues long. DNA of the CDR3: TGTGCCAGCAGCTTCAACAGGGAACTTCATGGCGAAAAACTGTTTTTT. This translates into CASSFNRELHGEKLFF.

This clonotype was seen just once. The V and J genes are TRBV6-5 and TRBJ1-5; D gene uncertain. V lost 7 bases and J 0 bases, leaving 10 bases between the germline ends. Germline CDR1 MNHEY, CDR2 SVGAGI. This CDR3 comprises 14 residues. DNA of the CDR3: TGTGCCAGCAAGCGAGCTTATAGCAATCAGCCCCAGCATTTT. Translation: CASKRAYSNQPQHF.

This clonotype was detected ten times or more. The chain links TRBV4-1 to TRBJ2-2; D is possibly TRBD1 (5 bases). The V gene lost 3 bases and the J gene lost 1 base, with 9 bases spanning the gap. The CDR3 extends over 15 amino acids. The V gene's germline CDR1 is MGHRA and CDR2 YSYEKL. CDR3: CASSQGRGNTGELFF. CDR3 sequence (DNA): TGCGCCAGCAGCCAGGGGCGAGGGAACACCGGGGAGCTGTTTTTT.

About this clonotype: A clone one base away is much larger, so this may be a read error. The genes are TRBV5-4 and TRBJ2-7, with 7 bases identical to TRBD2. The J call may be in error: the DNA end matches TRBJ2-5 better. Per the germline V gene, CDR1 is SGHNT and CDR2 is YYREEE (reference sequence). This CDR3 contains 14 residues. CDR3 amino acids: CASNLERGGETQYF. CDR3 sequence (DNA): TGTGCCAGCAACTTGGAGCGGGGCGGGGAGACCCAGTACTTC.

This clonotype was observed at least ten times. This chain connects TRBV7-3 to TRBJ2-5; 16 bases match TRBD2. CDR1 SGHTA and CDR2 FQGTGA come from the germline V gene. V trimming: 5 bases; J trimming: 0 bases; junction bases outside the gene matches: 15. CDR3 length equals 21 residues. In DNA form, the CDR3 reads TGTGCCAGCAGCCCCCACGGTGGGGGACTAGCGGGGGGGATGTACCAAGAGACCCAGTACTTC. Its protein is CASSPHGGGLAGGMYQETQYF.

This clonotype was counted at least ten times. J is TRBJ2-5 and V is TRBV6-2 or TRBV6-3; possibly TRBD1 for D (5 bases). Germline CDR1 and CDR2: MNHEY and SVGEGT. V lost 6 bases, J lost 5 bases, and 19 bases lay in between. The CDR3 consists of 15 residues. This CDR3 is CASSAVKGPRETQYF. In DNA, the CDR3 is TGTGCCAGCAGCGCCGTAAAGGGGCCAAGGGAGACCCAGTACTTC.

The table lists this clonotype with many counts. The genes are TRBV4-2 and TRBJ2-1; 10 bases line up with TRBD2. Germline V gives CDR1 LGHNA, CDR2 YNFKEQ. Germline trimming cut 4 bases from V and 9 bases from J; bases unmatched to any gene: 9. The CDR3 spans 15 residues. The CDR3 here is CASSRTGTSDSEQFF. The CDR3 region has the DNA TGTGCCAGCAGCCGCACCGGGACTAGCGATAGTGAGCAGTTCTTC.

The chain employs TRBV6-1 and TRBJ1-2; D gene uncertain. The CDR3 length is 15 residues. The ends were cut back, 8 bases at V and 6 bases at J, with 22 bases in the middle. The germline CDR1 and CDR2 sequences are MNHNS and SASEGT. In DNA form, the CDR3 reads TGTGCCAGCGGAGTTGGGTCCCTCCAAGGCCATGGCTACACCTTC. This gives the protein CASGVGSLQGHGYTF.

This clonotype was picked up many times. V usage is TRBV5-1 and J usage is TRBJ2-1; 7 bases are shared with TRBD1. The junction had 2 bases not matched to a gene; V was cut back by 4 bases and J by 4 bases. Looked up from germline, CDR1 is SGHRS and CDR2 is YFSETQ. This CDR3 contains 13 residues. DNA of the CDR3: TGCGCCAGCAGCCCGGGACAGTACAATGAGCAGTTCTTC. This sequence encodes CASSPGQYNEQFF.

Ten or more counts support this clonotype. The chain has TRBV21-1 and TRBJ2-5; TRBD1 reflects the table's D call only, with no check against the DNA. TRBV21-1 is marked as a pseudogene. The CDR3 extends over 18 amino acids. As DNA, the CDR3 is TGTGCCAGCAGCATACCGTTGGAGGACAGAAGGTACCAAGAGACCCAGTACTTC. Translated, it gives CASSIPLEDRRYQETQYF.

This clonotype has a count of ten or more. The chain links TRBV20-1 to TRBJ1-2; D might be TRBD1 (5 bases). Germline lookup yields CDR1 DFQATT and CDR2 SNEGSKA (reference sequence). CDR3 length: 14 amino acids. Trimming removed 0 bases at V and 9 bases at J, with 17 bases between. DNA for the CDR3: TGCAGTGCTAGAGAACCGGGGCTCACGAGGCGCTACACCTTC. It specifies CSAREPGLTRRYTF.

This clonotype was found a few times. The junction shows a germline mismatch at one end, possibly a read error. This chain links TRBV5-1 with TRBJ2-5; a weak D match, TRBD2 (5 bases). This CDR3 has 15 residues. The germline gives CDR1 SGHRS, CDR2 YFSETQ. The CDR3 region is CASSLASRGQETQYF. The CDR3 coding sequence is TGTGCCAGCAGCTTGGCTAGCAGAGGGCAAGAGACCCAGTACTTC.

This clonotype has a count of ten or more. CDR3 residues: CASSWGDRGIGKNIQYF. The CDR3 nucleotides read TGTGCCAGCAGCTGGGGGGACAGGGGAATCGGCAAAAACATTCAGTACTTC. The chain carries TRBV5-5 and TRBJ2-4, with 10 positions matching TRBD1. V dropped 3 bases and J dropped 3; count of bases not matched to a gene: 9. Germline V gene lookup returns CDR1 SGHKS and CDR2 YYEKEE (reference sequence). This CDR3 is 17 amino acids long.

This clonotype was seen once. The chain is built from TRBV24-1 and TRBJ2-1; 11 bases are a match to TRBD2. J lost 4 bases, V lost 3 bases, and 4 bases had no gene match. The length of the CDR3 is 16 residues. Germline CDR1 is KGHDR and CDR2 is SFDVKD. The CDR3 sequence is CATSDGGLAGYNEQFF. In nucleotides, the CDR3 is TGTGCCACCAGTGATGGTGGACTAGCGGGTTACAATGAGCAGTTCTTC.

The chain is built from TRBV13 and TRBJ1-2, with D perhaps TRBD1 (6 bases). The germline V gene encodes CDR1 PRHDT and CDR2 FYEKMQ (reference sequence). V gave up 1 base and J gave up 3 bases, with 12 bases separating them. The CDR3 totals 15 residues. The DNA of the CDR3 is TGTGCCAGCAGCTTAGATAACAGGGCTGACTATGGCTACACCTTC. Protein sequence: CASSLDNRADYGYTF.

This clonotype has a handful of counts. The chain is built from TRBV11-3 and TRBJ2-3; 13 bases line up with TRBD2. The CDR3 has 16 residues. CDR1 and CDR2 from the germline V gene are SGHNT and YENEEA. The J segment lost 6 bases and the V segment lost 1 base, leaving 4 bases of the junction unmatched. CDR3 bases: TGTGCCAGCAGCTTAGGGACTAGCGGGGGTTCCGATACGCAGTATTTT. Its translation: CASSLGTSGGSDTQYF.

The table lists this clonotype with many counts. The CDR3 protein is CASSLTGGGGEQFF. The CDR3 region has the DNA TGTGCCAGCAGCTTGACTGGAGGGGGTGGTGAGCAGTTCTTC. The chain carries TRBV7-3 and TRBJ2-1; either TRBD1 or TRBD2 may supply D (6 bases each). Germline V gene sequence: CDR1 SGHTA, CDR2 FQGTGA. The CDR3 extends over 14 amino acids. V lost 3 bases and J lost 9, with 15 bases in between. Variable domain in full (rest from reference TRBV7-3 and TRBJ2-1): GAGVSQTPSNKVTEKGKYVELRCDPISGHTALYWYRQSLGQGPEFLIYFQGTGAADDSGLPNDRFFAVRPEGSVSTLKIQRTERGDSAVYLCASSLTGGGGEQFFGPGTRLTVL.

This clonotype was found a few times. The CDR3 region is CASSPRSSSYNEQFF. CDR3 DNA: TGTGCCAGCAGCCCCCGGAGCAGCTCCTACAATGAGCAGTTCTTC. The gene calls are TRBV3-1 and TRBJ2-1; D is ambiguous. This CDR3 has 15 amino acids. Trimming removed 4 bases from V and 0 bases from J, with 10 bases in between. Germline V gene lookup returns CDR1 LGHDT and CDR2 YNNKEL (reference sequence).

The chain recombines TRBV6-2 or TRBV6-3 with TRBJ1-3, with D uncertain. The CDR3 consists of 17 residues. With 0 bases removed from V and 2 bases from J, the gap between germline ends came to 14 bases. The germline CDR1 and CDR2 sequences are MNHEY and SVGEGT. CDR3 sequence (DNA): TGTGCCAGCAGTTACTCGATGGCCCCGGGAGCTGGAAACACCATATATTTT. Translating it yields CASSYSMAPGAGNTIYF.

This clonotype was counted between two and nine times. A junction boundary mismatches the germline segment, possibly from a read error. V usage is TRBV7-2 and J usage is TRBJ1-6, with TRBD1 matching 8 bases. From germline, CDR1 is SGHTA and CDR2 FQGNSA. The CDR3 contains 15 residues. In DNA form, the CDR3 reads TGTGCCAGCAGCATAGCGGGACAGGTCTGTTCACCCCTCCACTTT. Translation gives CASSIAGQVCSPLHF.

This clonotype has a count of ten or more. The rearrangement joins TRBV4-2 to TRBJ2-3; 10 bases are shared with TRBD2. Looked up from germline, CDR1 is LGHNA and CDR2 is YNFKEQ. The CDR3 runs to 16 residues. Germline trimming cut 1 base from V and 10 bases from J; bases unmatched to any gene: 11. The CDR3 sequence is CASSQVSKRGGPSQYF. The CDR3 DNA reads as TGTGCCAGCAGCCAAGTGTCTAAGCGGGGGGGCCCGTCGCAGTATTTT.

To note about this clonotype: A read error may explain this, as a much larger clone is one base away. CDR3 region: CAGTHSYEQYF. CDR3 nucleotide sequence: TGTGCCGGCACACATTCCTACGAGCAGTACTTC. The chain links TRBV6-2 or TRBV6-3 to TRBJ2-7; no definite D call. This CDR3 has 11 amino acids. V was trimmed by 11 bases and J by 1 base, leaving 9 bases between them. Germline CDR1 and CDR2: MNHEY and SVGEGT.